Listed here are 13 T cell receptor beta chains from one sample, sequenced in a study of PD-L1 blockade in urothelial cancer. Some clones are missing from TCRdb's copy, which holds only in-frame ones; the method was immunoSEQ multiplex PCR. This sample has roughly 56,000 clones, with around 83% found just once. Time point in this sample: pretreatment peripheral blood. The sequencing here drew on PBMCs, taken around atezolizumab (anti-PD-L1) treatment. These receptors were obtained from a man aged 55-75 years with urothelial cancer.

The DNA of the CDR3 is TGTGCCAGCAGCATGGGCGCAGGGTGGGCCGGGGAGCTGTTTTTT. This translates into CASSMGAGWAGELFF. The chain employs TRBV5-6 and TRBJ2-2; perhaps TRBD1 as D (5 bases). The CDR3 length is 15 residues. CDR1 and CDR2 (germline): SGHDT, YYEEEE. Trimming cost V 4 bases and J 6 bases, with 16 bases left between them.

This chain uses TRBV6-5 with TRBJ2-1, with 9 bases matching TRBD1. This CDR3 has 12 amino acids. The germline CDR1 and CDR2 sequences are MNHEY and SVGAGI. With V trimmed by 5 bases and J by 8 bases, 1 base remained unmatched. The CDR3 nucleotides read TGTGCCAGCAGTCGGACAGGGGATGAGCAGTTCTTC. Protein sequence: CASSRTGDEQFF.

A single count supports this clone. The genes are TRBV11-2 and TRBJ1-1; 7 bases map to TRBD1. Germline CDR1 reads SGHAT; CDR2 reads FQNNGV. V was clipped by 5 bases and J by 1 base; unmatched bases: 10. The CDR3 sequence is 16 residues long. The CDR3, as DNA: TGTGCCAGCAGCCCACGAACCGGGACAGCGAACACTGAAGCTTTCTTT. This translates into CASSPRTGTANTEAFF.

The genes are TRBV9 and TRBJ1-1; D uncertain. V lost 4 bases to trimming and J lost 2 bases, with 9 bases between them. The CDR3 extends over 13 amino acids. Germline V gene data show CDR1 as SGDLS and CDR2 as YYNGEE. CDR3: CASSRTDNTEAFF. The DNA of the CDR3 is TGTGCCAGCAGCAGAACAGACAACACTGAAGCTTTCTTT.

The chain has TRBV27 and TRBJ1-3; 9 nucleotides agree with TRBD1. CDR1 MNHEY and CDR2 SMNVEV come from the germline V gene (reference sequence). The CDR3 is made up of 16 amino acids. V gave up 0 bases and J gave up 4 bases; unmatched junction bases: 4. The CDR3 DNA is TGTGCCAGCAGTTTATCGGGGACAGGGTCCGGAAACACCATATATTTT. Translating gives CASSLSGTGSGNTIYF.

The chain has TRBV29-1 and TRBJ1-4, with 10 bases fitting TRBD1. This CDR3 spans 14 amino acids. V gave up 4 bases and J gave up 4 bases; unmatched junction bases: 3. Germline CDR1 is SQVTM and CDR2 is ANQGSEA. The CDR3 sequence is CSVGQGAGNEKLFF. CDR3 nucleotides: TGCAGCGTTGGACAGGGGGCTGGTAATGAAAAACTGTTTTTT.

The chain joins TRBV4-2 to TRBJ2-1; the match to TRBD1 covers 7 bases. After removal of 5 bases from V and 4 bases from J, the junction contained 2 bases not matched to a gene. The germline gives CDR1 LGHNA, CDR2 YNFKEQ. This CDR3 spans 13 amino acids. The CDR3 is CASSEGQYNEQFF. For the CDR3, the DNA is TGTGCCAGCAGCGAGGGACAGTACAATGAGCAGTTCTTC.

The J gene is TRBJ2-1, the V gene TRBV2, with 8 bases fitting TRBD1. This CDR3 comprises 18 residues. Losses at the gene ends were 2 bases for V and 8 bases for J; bases not matched to a gene: 17. Looked up from germline, CDR1 is SNHLY and CDR2 is FYNNEI. The CDR3 bases are TGTGCCAGCAGTGAATCGGACCTGGACAGGGTCCCGTTCGATGAGCAGTTCTTC. The encoded protein is CASSESDLDRVPFDEQFF. The entire variable domain, with the rest obtained from reference TRBV2 and TRBJ2-1, is as follows: EPEVTQTPSHQVTQMGQEVILRCVPISNHLYFYWYRQILGQKVEFLVSFYNNEISEKSEIFDDQFSVERPDGSNFTLKIRSTKLEDSAMYFCASSESDLDRVPFDEQFFGPGTRLTVL.

The CDR3 coding sequence is TGTGCCTGGAGTAACCCCTCAGGGCGAGGCTATGGCTACACCTTC. Its protein product is CAWSNPSGRGYGYTF. The chain links TRBV30 to TRBJ1-2; the D gene is possibly TRBD1 (5 bases). The germline V gene has CDR1 GTSNPN and CDR2 SVGIG (reference sequence). This CDR3 contains 15 residues. V was pared by 2 bases and J by 4 bases, with 17 bases between.

The chain recombines TRBV18 with TRBJ1-2; the match to TRBD1 covers 9 bases. This CDR3 comprises 17 residues. The germline gives CDR1 KGHSH, CDR2 LQKENI. Trimming at V came to 2 bases and at J to 4 bases, leaving 11 bases not matched to a gene. The CDR3 region is CASSPLDRGFERYGYTF. The CDR3 bases are TGTGCCAGCTCACCATTGGACAGGGGATTCGAGCGCTATGGCTACACCTTC.

The chain is built from TRBV4-2 and TRBJ2-3, with 8 bases that match TRBD1. Germline V gene data show CDR1 as LGHNA and CDR2 as YNFKEQ. The CDR3 spans 17 residues. Trimming removed 0 bases from V and 2 bases from J; junction bases left unmatched: 7. The CDR3 region is CASSQDWEDRATDTQYF. CDR3 sequence (DNA): TGTGCCAGCAGCCAAGATTGGGAGGACAGGGCCACAGATACGCAGTATTTT.

This clone was recorded only once. The chain recombines TRBV5-6 with TRBJ1-4, with D possibly matching TRBD1 (5 bases). Per the germline V gene, CDR1 is SGHDT and CDR2 is YYEEEE. CDR3 length: 13 amino acids. V was trimmed by 4 bases and J by 5 bases, leaving 9 bases between them. The CDR3 protein is CASSAGKNEKLFF. As DNA, the CDR3 is TGTGCCAGCAGCGCAGGGAAGAATGAAAAACTGTTTTTT.

The genes are TRBV6-1 and TRBJ1-5, with D unclear. Trimming pared 3 bases from V and 4 bases from J, leaving 7 bases between. This CDR3 is 13 amino acids long. CDR1 is MNHNS, CDR2 SASEGT, per germline. In DNA, the CDR3 is TGTGCCAGCAGTGACAGATCAAATCAGCCCCAGCATTTT. It is translated as CASSDRSNQPQHF.